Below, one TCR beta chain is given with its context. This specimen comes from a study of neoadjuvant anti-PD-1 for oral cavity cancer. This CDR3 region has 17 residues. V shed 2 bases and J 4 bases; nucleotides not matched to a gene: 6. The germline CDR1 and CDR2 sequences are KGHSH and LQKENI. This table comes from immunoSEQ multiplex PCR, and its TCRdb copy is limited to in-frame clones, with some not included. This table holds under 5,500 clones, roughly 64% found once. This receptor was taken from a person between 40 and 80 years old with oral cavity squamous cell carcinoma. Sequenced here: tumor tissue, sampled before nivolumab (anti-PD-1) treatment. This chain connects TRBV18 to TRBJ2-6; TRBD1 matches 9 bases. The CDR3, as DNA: TGTGCCAGCTCACCATCTGGACAGGGGACCGGGGCCAACGTCCTGACTTTC. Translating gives CASSPSGQGTGANVLTF.